Included here is one T cell receptor (beta chain) sequence, with context. What it binds is unknown. V gave up 0 bases and J gave up 5 bases, with 14 bases separating them. Germline V gene sequence: CDR1 MNHEY, CDR2 SVGAGI. The length of the CDR3 is 16 residues. Repertoires were generated with immunoSEQ multiplex PCR, while TCRdb's copy carries only in-frame clones and drops some. The repertoire consists of fewer than 150,000 clones, with around 83% occurring once and the leading ten covering 17%. These data are taken from a study of T cell responses to AZD1222 COVID-19 vaccine. General observations from the study: In all cases, repertoires were sampled only after the peak T cell response. Only a handful of AZD1222 recipients, five to seven in all, had baseline seropositivity. Females outnumbered males among donors, who were mostly white British; clonal diversity was possibly underestimated. Unmutated variant regions are reportedly targeted by nearly half of spike-specific TCRs.

The receptor was derived from an adult who received the AZD1222 COVID-19 vaccine. Sequenced here: peripheral blood, sampled 28 days after the second AZD1222 dose. This chain uses TRBV6-5 with TRBJ1-5; D is unresolved. Here the CDR3 DNA reads TGTGCCAGCAGTTACTCGGGCGTGGGTCCCCATCAGCCCCAGCATTTT. It is translated as CASSYSGVGPHQPQHF.